A selection of T cell receptor beta chains follows, all from one sample in a study of blood T cell repertoires in COVID-19. The table came from immunoSEQ multiplex PCR; TCRdb's copy has only in-frame clones and leaves some out. The sample holds about 92,000 clones, about 80% seen once. Sequencing used peripheral blood. Every receptor here comes from a woman in her 70s with acute or convalescent COVID-19. CDR3s include the opening cysteine and the closing phenylalanine or tryptophan. The D gene is left open where the match is weak. Clone size is given for some rows only: seen once, a few or many times, or a class if the clone is expanded.

d_gene: -
abundance: few
j_gene: TRBJ2-2
v_gene: TRBV5-1
CDR3aa: CASSRDTNTGELFF
CDR3nt: TGCGCCAGCAGCAGGGACACCAACACCGGGGAGCTGTTTTTT

d_gene: -
abundance: -
j_gene: TRBJ1-1
v_gene: TRBV16
CDR3aa: CASSQQRGGGTEAFF
CDR3nt: TGTGCCAGCAGCCAACAAAGGGGCGGGGGGACTGAAGCTTTCTTT

d_gene: -
abundance: -
j_gene: TRBJ1-1
v_gene: TRBV18
CDR3aa: CASSLKGGAEAFF
CDR3nt: TGTGCCAGCTCCCTGAAGGGGGGGGCTGAAGCTTTCTTT

d_gene: -
abundance: -
j_gene: TRBJ1-5
v_gene: TRBV7-2
CDR3aa: CASSLGSYSNQPQHF
CDR3nt: TGTGCCAGCAGCTTAGGCAGTTATAGCAATCAGCCCCAGCATTTT

d_gene: -
abundance: -
j_gene: TRBJ1-4
v_gene: TRBV5-6
CDR3aa: CASSLQGTNEKLFF
CDR3nt: TGTGCCAGCAGCTTGCAGGGGACTAATGAAAAACTGTTTTTT

d_gene: TRBD1
abundance: -
j_gene: TRBJ2-5
v_gene: TRBV6-6
CDR3aa: CASSQTGDETQYF
CDR3nt: TGTGCCAGCAGCCAGACAGGGGATGAGACCCAGTACTTC

d_gene: -
abundance: -
j_gene: TRBJ1-1
v_gene: TRBV28
CDR3aa: CASSLPEGEGAFF
CDR3nt: TGTGCCAGCAGTTTACCAGAGGGGGAAGGGGCTTTCTTT

d_gene: -
abundance: few
j_gene: TRBJ2-7
v_gene: TRBV7-9
CDR3aa: CASSPVSGYEQYF
CDR3nt: TGTGCCAGCAGCCCCGTTAGCGGTTACGAGCAGTACTTC

d_gene: -
abundance: -
j_gene: TRBJ2-1
v_gene: TRBV5-1
CDR3aa: CASSLAGQSRYNEQFF
CDR3nt: TGCGCCAGCAGCCTGGCCGGACAGTCTAGGTACAATGAGCAGTTCTTC

d_gene: -
abundance: -
j_gene: TRBJ1-1
v_gene: TRBV7-2
CDR3aa: CASSLVGGAIAEAFF
CDR3nt: TGTGCCAGCAGCTTAGTGGGGGGGGCGATAGCTGAAGCTTTCTTT

d_gene: -
abundance: -
j_gene: TRBJ1-1
v_gene: TRBV6-5
CDR3aa: CASSYSGGLNTEAFF
CDR3nt: TGTGCCAGCAGTTACTCGGGCGGGTTAAACACTGAAGCTTTCTTT

d_gene: -
abundance: -
j_gene: TRBJ1-5
v_gene: TRBV6-1
CDR3aa: CASSESGGWSQPQHF
CDR3nt: TGTGCCAGCAGTGAAAGCGGGGGATGGAGTCAGCCCCAGCATTTT

d_gene: TRBD1
abundance: once
j_gene: TRBJ2-1
v_gene: TRBV18
CDR3aa: CASSPGTGIDNEQFF
CDR3nt: TGTGCCAGCTCACCGGGGACAGGGATTGACAATGAGCAGTTCTTC

d_gene: TRBD1
abundance: -
j_gene: TRBJ1-1
v_gene: TRBV19
CDR3aa: CASSGNRDRAIFGTEAFF
CDR3nt: TGTGCCAGTAGTGGCAACCGGGACAGGGCAATCTTTGGGACTGAAGCTTTCTTT

d_gene: -
abundance: -
j_gene: TRBJ2-3
v_gene: TRBV30
CDR3aa: CAWSVSSPGTDTQYF
CDR3nt: TGTGCCTGGAGTGTCTCTAGCCCGGGCACAGATACGCAGTATTTT

d_gene: TRBD1
abundance: -
j_gene: TRBJ2-1
v_gene: TRBV19
CDR3aa: CASTSGGSHNEQFF
CDR3nt: TGTGCCAGTACTTCAGGGGGTAGTCACAATGAGCAGTTCTTC

d_gene: -
abundance: -
j_gene: TRBJ2-1
v_gene: TRBV4-2
CDR3aa: CASSPAGVVNEQFF
CDR3nt: TGTGCCAGCAGCCCAGCAGGGGTTGTGAATGAGCAGTTCTTC

d_gene: TRBD1
abundance: -
j_gene: TRBJ2-7
v_gene: TRBV10-3
CDR3aa: CAISGSGTGNSYEQYF
CDR3nt: TGTGCCATCAGTGGATCCGGGACAGGGAATTCCTACGAGCAGTACTTC

d_gene: -
abundance: -
j_gene: TRBJ1-1
v_gene: TRBV3-1/TRBV3-2
CDR3aa: CASSQVLGLGGTEAFF
CDR3nt: TGTGCCAGCAGCCAAGTTCTCGGTCTGGGGGGCACTGAAGCTTTCTTT

d_gene: -
abundance: -
j_gene: TRBJ1-2
v_gene: TRBV27
CDR3aa: CASSTYTGPRSGYTF
CDR3nt: TGTGCCAGCAGTACATACACAGGGCCGCGGTCGGGCTACACCTTC

d_gene: -
abundance: -
j_gene: TRBJ1-1
v_gene: TRBV6-5
CDR3aa: CASSYWGTPAFF
CDR3nt: TGTGCCAGCAGTTACTGGGGGACTCCCGCTTTCTTT

d_gene: -
abundance: -
j_gene: TRBJ2-3
v_gene: TRBV7-9
CDR3aa: CASSVQGTITDTQYF
CDR3nt: TGTGCCAGCAGCGTACAGGGTACCATTACAGATACGCAGTATTTT

d_gene: TRBD1
abundance: -
j_gene: TRBJ2-7
v_gene: TRBV15
CDR3aa: CATSPRRTGLHEQYF
CDR3nt: TGTGCCACCAGCCCCCGACGGACAGGGTTGCACGAGCAGTACTTC

d_gene: TRBD1
abundance: few
j_gene: TRBJ1-1
v_gene: TRBV29-1
CDR3aa: CSVVGTANTEAFF
CDR3nt: TGCAGCGTTGTGGGGACAGCGAACACTGAAGCTTTCTTT

d_gene: TRBD1
abundance: once
j_gene: TRBJ2-1
v_gene: TRBV18
CDR3aa: CASSRRTGVNEQFF
CDR3nt: TGTGCCAGCTCACGGAGGACAGGGGTGAATGAGCAGTTCTTC

d_gene: -
abundance: -
j_gene: TRBJ1-5
v_gene: TRBV11-2
CDR3aa: CASSLQGYSNQPQHF
CDR3nt: TGTGCCAGCAGCTTACAGGGATATAGCAATCAGCCCCAGCATTTT

d_gene: -
abundance: few
j_gene: TRBJ2-1
v_gene: TRBV3-1/TRBV3-2
CDR3aa: CASSQEWSTYNEQFF
CDR3nt: TGTGCCAGCAGCCAAGAATGGTCTACCTACAATGAGCAGTTCTTC

d_gene: TRBD2
abundance: -
j_gene: TRBJ2-1
v_gene: TRBV15
CDR3aa: CATSTRGLVADEQFF
CDR3nt: TGTGCCACCAGCACCAGGGGACTAGTTGCAGATGAGCAGTTCTTC

d_gene: TRBD1
abundance: -
j_gene: TRBJ1-3
v_gene: TRBV29-1
CDR3aa: CSVDTGGSGNTIYF
CDR3nt: TGCAGCGTTGACACAGGGGGCTCTGGAAACACCATATATTTT

d_gene: -
abundance: -
j_gene: TRBJ1-2
v_gene: TRBV19
CDR3aa: CASSRGNSYGYTF
CDR3nt: TGTGCCAGTAGTCGAGGCAACTCCTATGGCTACACCTTC

d_gene: -
abundance: -
j_gene: TRBJ1-2
v_gene: TRBV27
CDR3aa: CASSSAGRTGYGYTF
CDR3nt: TGTGCCAGCAGCTCAGCGGGCCGAACGGGCTATGGCTACACCTTC

d_gene: TRBD1
abundance: -
j_gene: TRBJ1-1
v_gene: TRBV7-8
CDR3aa: CASSGPTLPGQRMNTEAFF
CDR3nt: TGTGCCAGCAGCGGACCGACTCTCCCGGGACAGCGAATGAACACTGAAGCTTTCTTT

d_gene: -
abundance: -
j_gene: TRBJ2-1
v_gene: TRBV11-2
CDR3aa: CASTRDLSSYNEQFF
CDR3nt: TGTGCCAGCACAAGAGACTTGAGCTCCTACAATGAGCAGTTCTTC

d_gene: -
abundance: -
j_gene: TRBJ2-7
v_gene: TRBV6-2/TRBV6-3
CDR3aa: CASSVTGEQYF
CDR3nt: TGTGCCAGCAGTGTCACGGGCGAGCAGTACTTC

d_gene: -
abundance: -
j_gene: TRBJ1-5
v_gene: TRBV30
CDR3aa: CAWSARDIGPSNQPQHF
CDR3nt: TGTGCCTGGAGTGCCCGGGACATTGGTCCAAGCAATCAGCCCCAGCATTTT

d_gene: -
abundance: -
j_gene: TRBJ2-2
v_gene: TRBV7-3
CDR3aa: CASSFNGGNTGELFF
CDR3nt: TGTGCCAGCAGCTTCAACGGGGGGAACACCGGGGAGCTGTTTTTT

d_gene: TRBD2
abundance: -
j_gene: TRBJ2-7
v_gene: TRBV7-2
CDR3aa: CASSDGTSGLRTSYEQYF
CDR3nt: TGTGCCAGCAGCGACGGGACTAGCGGGTTGCGGACTTCCTACGAGCAGTACTTC

d_gene: TRBD1
abundance: -
j_gene: TRBJ2-7
v_gene: TRBV28
CDR3aa: CATGQDAYEQYF
CDR3nt: TGTGCCACCGGACAGGACGCATACGAGCAGTACTTC

d_gene: -
abundance: -
j_gene: TRBJ2-5
v_gene: TRBV2
CDR3aa: CAFTLGYQETQYF
CDR3nt: TGTGCCTTCACGCTCGGGTACCAAGAGACCCAGTACTTC

d_gene: -
abundance: -
j_gene: TRBJ1-1
v_gene: TRBV28
CDR3aa: CASSLRFRGNTEAFF
CDR3nt: TGTGCCAGCAGTTTAAGATTTAGGGGCAACACTGAAGCTTTCTTT

d_gene: -
abundance: -
j_gene: TRBJ1-2
v_gene: TRBV4-1
CDR3aa: CASSQIAGENYGYTF
CDR3nt: TGCGCCAGCAGCCAAATAGCAGGGGAGAACTATGGCTACACCTTC

d_gene: -
abundance: -
j_gene: TRBJ1-1
v_gene: TRBV28
CDR3aa: CASRMFRDEAFF
CDR3nt: TGTGCCAGCAGGATGTTCAGGGATGAAGCTTTCTTT

d_gene: TRBD1
abundance: -
j_gene: TRBJ2-1
v_gene: TRBV7-8
CDR3aa: CASSIRPGTGDNEQFF
CDR3nt: TGTGCCAGCAGCATACGACCCGGGACAGGGGACAATGAGCAGTTCTTC

d_gene: -
abundance: -
j_gene: TRBJ2-6
v_gene: TRBV2
CDR3aa: CASSVRSDLTF
CDR3nt: TGTGCCAGCAGTGTGCGGTCGGACCTGACTTTC

d_gene: -
abundance: -
j_gene: TRBJ2-7
v_gene: TRBV7-2
CDR3aa: CASSLPGPYEQYF
CDR3nt: TGTGCCAGCAGCTTGCCAGGTCCCTACGAGCAGTACTTC

d_gene: -
abundance: -
j_gene: TRBJ1-6
v_gene: TRBV18
CDR3aa: CASSTLREARNSPLHF
CDR3nt: TGTGCCAGCTCCACATTGAGGGAAGCTCGGAATTCACCCCTCCACTTT

d_gene: -
abundance: once
j_gene: TRBJ2-7
v_gene: TRBV1
CDR3aa: CTSSQDQVRDPYEQYF
CDR3nt: TGCACCAGCAGCCAAGATCAGGTCCGGGATCCCTACGAGCAGTACTTC

d_gene: -
abundance: once
j_gene: TRBJ2-3
v_gene: TRBV7-3
CDR3aa: CASSSRGYTTDTQYF
CDR3nt: TGTGCCAGCAGCTCCCGGGGGTACACCACAGATACGCAGTATTTT

d_gene: TRBD2
abundance: -
j_gene: TRBJ2-1
v_gene: TRBV28
CDR3aa: CASSSNSGRASYNEQFF
CDR3nt: TGTGCCAGCAGTTCTAATAGCGGGAGGGCCTCCTACAATGAGCAGTTCTTC